The clone carrying this T cell receptor (beta chain) came up many times. The data derive from a study of spatial heterogeneity in lung cancer. Germline CDR1 reads SGHAT; CDR2 reads FQNNGV. This CDR3 has 15 residues. V trimming: 3 bases; J trimming: 8 bases; junction bases outside the gene matches: 8. Time point described: blood at routine non-recurrence follow-up after resection. TCRdb itself ran the 5' RACE reads through MiXCR, one entry per CDR3 protein. The top ten hold around a fifth of the sample, which has over 85,000 distinct CDR3 sequences, roughly a fifth seen once. The clonotype originates from a male donor with early-stage non-small cell lung cancer. The V call is TRBV11-2, the J call TRBJ1-2; 11 positions agree with TRBD1. This specimen consisted of PBMCs, obtained at follow-up. The chain's CDR3 is CASSFRTGGNEGYTF. CDR3 coding DNA: TGTGCCAGCAGCTTCCGGACAGGGGGCAATGAAGGCTACACCTTC.